This T cell receptor beta chain was retrieved from a study of cytomegalovirus exposure and HLA in healthy donors. Across the whole study: Later, an analysis reported that the 130 or so validation repertoires had used the same platform as the approximately 720 first-cohort repertoires. Whole-study findings and limits: Researchers catalogued approximately 160 TCR beta chains as cytomegalovirus-associated. Rare TCR sequences predominated, though certain public TCRs were found in many donors.

Among the roughly 120 subjects of the validation cohort, separate from the 666-subject first cohort, were the donors. Points on this clone: Its antigen remains unidentified.

Generated by immunoSEQ multiplex PCR, the TCRdb table keeps only in-frame clones and is missing some. Altogether some 130,000 clones are present, approximately 87% being singletons, with the ten largest covering roughly 3%. The clonotype originates from a man aged 18-30 years in good health and CMV-seronegative. The sequenced sample was PBMCs.

The CDR3 bases are TGTGCCAGCAGCCAAGATATAGTCGGACAGGGGGCGAACTACGAGCAGTACTTC. Translation: CASSQDIVGQGANYEQYF. The chain combines TRBV4-2 with TRBJ2-7; 11 nucleotides match TRBD1. The ends lost 0 bases at V and 3 bases at J; junction bases unmatched: 10. The germline V gene encodes CDR1 LGHNA and CDR2 YNFKEQ. There are 18 residues in the CDR3.